The present TCR beta chain was sequenced within a study of low-dose radiotherapy and immunotherapy resistance in tumors. Study in general: For Cohort 1, fractions of 0.5 Gy were given every 2 weeks, reaching 6.5 Gy overall. Starting cycle 1 day 1, oral aspirin 300 mg was given daily for four cycles.

The ends lost 0 bases at V and 2 bases at J; junction bases unmatched: 10. Germline lookup yields CDR1 DFQATT and CDR2 SNEGSKA (reference sequence). There are 18 residues in the CDR3. Primers targeting TRAV and TRBV primed first-strand cDNA, covering alpha and beta chains. The PCR that amplified TCRs ran for 15 to 25 cycles, relying on a constant-region primer and a V-primer adapter. Amplification (by in vitro transcription) was performed on isolated mRNA. MiXCR was run by TCRdb on the reads, yielding one entry per CDR3 protein. The sample holds roughly 100,000 distinct CDR3 sequences, 20% to 25% seen once. Time point described: after trial treatment. The treatment was: LDRT plus nivolumab, ipilimumab, low-dose cyclophosphamide and aspirin (RACIN trial). This clonotype appeared many times.

The specimen comprised PBMCs, sampled after low-dose radiotherapy plus immunotherapy. The chain links TRBV20-1 to TRBJ2-7; 13 bases align to TRBD2. The sequence derives from a female donor with ovarian cancer. The CDR3 region has the DNA TGCAGTGCTAGAGATATACGGAGACTAGCGGGGGGACCCTACGAGCAGTACTTC. Residues: CSARDIRRLAGGPYEQYF.